The T cell receptor beta chain under discussion was sequenced for a study of OX40 agonist ivuxolimab in advanced cancers. Some background on the complete study: Ivuxolimab, which targeted the costimulatory receptor OX40 (CD134), was an agonistic, fully human IgG2 monoclonal antibody. The paper covers the monotherapy dose-escalation part of the phase I ivuxolimab trial, which included N ≈ 54 patients. Among the roughly 52 dose-escalation patients, 19 had hepatocellular carcinoma, 15 or so melanoma, 9 renal cell carcinoma and 9 head and neck cancer. The point of sequencing TCRbeta in the periphery was to test whether ivuxolimab changed TCR sequence diversity and drove clonal T-cell expansion. In the dose-escalation cohort, 75% to 90% of patients were male, and the mean age was around 65 years with a range of about 20 to 80. Intravenous ivuxolimab was administered to patients every 2 weeks at six dose levels: 0.01, 0.1, 0.3, 1.5, 3 and 10 mg/kg. Patients were allowed to have had prior anti-PD-1, anti-PD-L1 or anti-CTLA-4 therapy, and approximately 41% of the dose-escalation patients had previously received checkpoint inhibitors. Partial responses occurred in three dose-escalation patients, of whom one had hepatocellular carcinoma and two had cutaneous melanoma. The paper as a whole reports these results and caveats: In the 0.1-3.0 mg/kg groups, partial responders had among the lowest normalized peripheral clonal expansion, particularly in CD8+ T cells. The antigen specificity of the peripheral T cells that underwent clonal expansion was not determined. Low levels of normalized T-cell clonal expansion were also seen in some patients who did not respond. After ivuxolimab, expanded clones were on average more numerous among CD8+ T cells than among CD4+ T cells. Clonal expansion of both CD4+ and CD8+ blood T cells was observed from baseline to week 6 at doses 0.1 to 3.0 mg/kg.

Genomic DNA was extracted from sorted cells for sequencing of the TCRbeta CDR3 region. TCRbeta CDR3 regions were sequenced using the immunoSEQ Assay. The table was pulled from immuneACCESS by TCRdb, which kept in-frame rearrangements only. Such tables lose some clones; where checked, under half of the loss comes from unresolved V genes, and the rest has no known cause. The sample records roughly 70,000 clones, over 75% of which are singletons. The leading ten clones occupy approximately 0.68% of the sample. Patients with autoimmune disease history or receiving systemic immunosuppression were excluded from the trial. In every dose cohort, peripheral blood was drawn for TCR sequencing at baseline, cycle 4 day 1, and cycle 7 day 1. Samples were obtained from an open-label, multicenter, first-in-human phase I dose-escalation trial of ivuxolimab. Adults with locally advanced or metastatic head and neck squamous cell, hepatocellular, melanoma or renal cell carcinoma were enrolled in the trial. Before TCR sequencing, CD4+ T cells and CD8+ T cells from peripheral blood were sorted into separate populations.

Concerning this clone itself: No cognate antigen has been identified for it. No clone much larger than this one lies a single base away; base qualities are absent.

Trimming accounts for 0 bases at V and 1 base at J, while the number of junction bases matched to no gene is 5. The cysteine opens and the phenylalanine closes a CDR3 of 17 amino acids. Only the CDR3 region is kept as DNA, spanning 51 bases read in frame from base 1. CDR1 SGHNT and CDR2 YENEEA are derived from the germline V gene. Sample: CD4+ or CD8+ T cells sorted from blood, taken in a trial of the OX40 agonist ivuxolimab. The chain is assembled from TRBV11-3 and TRBJ2-3; 9 central bases correspond to TRBD1. The TCR comes from an adult with an advanced solid tumor such as melanoma, head and neck, liver or kidney cancer. The CDR3 protein sequence reads: CASSLDAQGAGTDTQYF. The nucleotide sequence reads as follows: TGTGCCAGCAGCTTAGATGCACAGGGGGCCGGCACAGATACGCAGTATTTT.